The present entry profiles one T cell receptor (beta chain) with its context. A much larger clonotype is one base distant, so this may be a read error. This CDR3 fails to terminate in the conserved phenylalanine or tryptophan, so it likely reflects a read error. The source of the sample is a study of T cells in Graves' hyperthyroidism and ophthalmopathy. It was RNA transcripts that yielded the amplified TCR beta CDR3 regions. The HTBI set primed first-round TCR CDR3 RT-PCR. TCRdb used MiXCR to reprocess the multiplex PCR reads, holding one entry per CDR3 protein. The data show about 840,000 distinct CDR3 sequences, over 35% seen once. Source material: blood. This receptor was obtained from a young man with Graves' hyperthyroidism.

This CDR3 is CASSLVSGGAHEQYL. In DNA, the CDR3 is TGTGCCAGCAGCTTAGTTTCTGGGGGCGCGCACGAGCAGTACCTC. J is TRBJ2-7 and V is TRBV7-9; weak D call: TRBD1 (6 bases). The V end was cut by 1 base, the J end by 5 bases, with 15 bases between. Germline values: CDR1 SEHNR, CDR2 FQNEAQ (reference sequence). This CDR3 spans 15 amino acids.